These 18 T cell receptor beta chains share one sample of origin, sequenced in a study of response to subunit inactivated influenza vaccine. TCRdb reprocessed the RT-PCR reads with MiXCR, giving one entry per CDR3 protein. Among about 780,000 distinct CDR3 sequences listed, approximately 18% were seen once. Material: PBMCs from blood, obtained around 5 days after vaccination. The receptors originated from a man in his fifties who received an inactivated influenza vaccine.

In this sample, this clonotype turned up a few times. The chain employs TRBV5-6 and TRBJ2-7, with TRBD1 matching over 11 bases. CDR1 is SGHDT and CDR2 is YYEEEE in the germline V gene. Unmatched junction bases numbered 5, after V lost 6 bases and J lost 6 bases. The CDR3 has 13 residues. The chain's CDR3 is CASTFGTGGEQYF. In DNA, the CDR3 is TGTGCCAGCACCTTCGGGACAGGGGGCGAGCAGTACTTC.

This clonotype was recorded at least ten times. The chain employs TRBV4-1 and TRBJ1-5; D may be TRBD1 (5 bases). The CDR3 covers 14 residues. The V and J ends lost 3 bases and 2 bases respectively, with 8 bases between them. The germline V gene encodes CDR1 MGHRA and CDR2 YSYEKL. CDR3 in amino acids: CASSQGRGNQPQHF. The CDR3 bases are TGCGCCAGCAGCCAGGGACGTGGCAATCAGCCCCAGCATTTT.

The sample holds a few counts of this clonotype. CDR3 protein: CATSDPIPGLRGTDTQYF. Here the CDR3 DNA reads TGTGCCACCAGTGACCCAATCCCAGGTCTCAGGGGCACAGATACGCAGTATTTT. The chain recombines TRBV24-1 with TRBJ2-3, with D maybe TRBD1 (5 bases). Germline V gives CDR1 KGHDR, CDR2 SFDVKD. V lost 4 bases and J 1 base, leaving 20 bases between the germline ends. The CDR3 covers 18 residues.

The chain's CDR3 is CAIGSGSANEQFF. DNA for the CDR3: TGTGCCATTGGTAGCGGGAGTGCAAATGAGCAGTTCTTC. The rearrangement links TRBV10-3 to TRBJ2-1, with 9 bases that match TRBD2. V shed 9 bases and J 7 bases; nucleotides not matched to a gene: 7. Germline V gene sequence: CDR1 ENHRY, CDR2 SYGVKD. The CDR3 runs to 13 residues.

At least ten counts were recorded for this clonotype. This sequence joins TRBV6-6 and TRBJ1-3; D not certain. This CDR3 has 12 residues. CDR1 and CDR2 from the germline V gene are MNHNY and SVGAGI (reference sequence). Trimming stripped 4 bases from V and 3 bases from J, with 4 bases between. CDR3 sequence: CASSFGGNTIYF. The CDR3 DNA reads TGTGCCAGCAGTTTCGGTGGAAACACCATATATTTT.

This clonotype occurred a few times. This chain joins TRBV11-2 and TRBJ1-1; D gene unclear. Germline V lookup: CDR1 SGHAT, CDR2 FQNNGV. This CDR3 spans 13 amino acids. V gave up 1 base and J gave up 5 bases, with 8 bases separating them. Written as DNA, the CDR3 is TGTGCCAGCAGCTTAGCGCTGGGAACTGAAGCTTTCTTT. This gives the protein CASSLALGTEAFF.

V and J are TRBV2 and TRBJ2-7; no firm D call. This CDR3 has 14 amino acids. V gave up 7 bases and J gave up 3 bases, with 16 bases separating them. Germline V gene sequence: CDR1 SNHLY, CDR2 FYNNEI. The CDR3 region is CASKEFRNRYEQYF. The CDR3 coding sequence is TGTGCCAGCAAGGAGTTTCGGAATCGCTACGAGCAGTACTTC. The full variable domain, in which reference TRBV2 and TRBJ2-7 provide the parts outside the CDR3, is EPEVTQTPSHQVTQMGQEVILRCVPISNHLYFYWYRQILGQKVEFLVSFYNNEISEKSEIFDDQFSVERPDGSNFTLKIRSTKLEDSAMYFCASKEFRNRYEQYFGPGTRLTVT.

The V gene is TRBV19, the J gene TRBJ2-3; 8 bases match TRBD2. V lost 10 bases, J lost 0 bases, and 6 bases stayed unmatched. The CDR3 consists of 14 residues. Germline CDR1 LNHDA, CDR2 SQIVND (reference sequence). CDR3 sequence reads: CATATSASTDTQYF. The CDR3, as DNA: TGTGCCACCGCGACTAGCGCGAGCACAGATACGCAGTATTTT.

The rearrangement uses TRBV28 and TRBJ2-5; TRBD2 might be the D (5 bases). CDR1 MDHEN and CDR2 SYDVKM come from the germline V gene. The CDR3 runs 14 residues. V was clipped by 5 bases and J by 5 bases, with 15 bases between them. The CDR3 region has the DNA TGTGCCAGCAGTGAGAGGGTGGTTTCGGAGACCCAGTACTTC. Residues: CASSERVVSETQYF.

This clonotype was detected only a few times. The chain employs TRBV7-8 and TRBJ2-1; 8 nucleotides line up with TRBD2. Germline V gives CDR1 SGHVS, CDR2 FQNEAQ. The CDR3 is 15 amino acids. The ends lost 2 bases at V and 8 bases at J; junction bases unmatched: 8. CDR3 DNA sequence: TGTGCCAGCAGCTTACTTAGCGGGATATGGTATGAGCAGTTCTTC. Translation gives CASSLLSGIWYEQFF.

The rearrangement joins TRBV12-3 or TRBV12-4 to TRBJ1-5; 8 bases match TRBD1. The J segment lost 5 bases and the V segment lost 3 bases, leaving 3 bases of the junction unmatched. The CDR3 sequence is 14 residues long. The CDR3: CASSFDRGDQPQHF. The CDR3 DNA follows: TGTGCCAGCAGTTTCGACAGGGGAGATCAGCCCCAGCATTTT.

The chain couples TRBV20-1 to TRBJ2-7, with 8 nucleotides matching TRBD2. CDR1 is DFQATT, CDR2 SNEGSKA, per germline (reference sequence). This CDR3 region has 17 residues. Trimming at V came to 0 bases and at J to 5 bases, leaving 15 bases not matched to a gene. Here the CDR3 reads CSAREPLSASGGNEQYF. The CDR3 DNA reads TGCAGTGCTAGAGAGCCCCTCAGTGCCAGCGGGGGTAACGAGCAGTACTTC.

The chain carries TRBV11-2 and TRBJ2-5, with 8 nucleotides matching TRBD1. Per the germline V gene, CDR1 is SGHAT and CDR2 is FQNNGV. V was pared by 0 bases and J by 6 bases, with 9 bases of the junction left unmatched. The CDR3 loop spans 16 amino acids. This CDR3 reads CASSLDQGAILKTQYF. The CDR3 DNA reads TGTGCCAGCAGCTTAGATCAGGGGGCGATTTTAAAGACCCAGTACTTC.

This clonotype was seen ten or more times. The V gene is TRBV7-8, the J gene TRBJ2-7, with 9 nucleotides matching TRBD1. The CDR3 runs to 17 residues. V lost 1 base and J lost 3; bases outside the gene matches: 10. CDR1 is SGHVS and CDR2 is FQNEAQ in the germline V gene. The CDR3 is CASSLGWGGTGIYEQYF. The CDR3 bases are TGTGCCAGCAGCTTAGGATGGGGGGGGACAGGGATCTACGAGCAGTACTTC.

This clonotype was recorded a few times. V is TRBV20-1 and J is TRBJ2-5, with D maybe TRBD1 (6 bases). Germline V lookup: CDR1 DFQATT, CDR2 SNEGSKA (reference sequence). The CDR3 is 16 residues long. Between the trimmed V and J ends, which lost 3 bases and 5 bases, there was a span of 22 bases. The CDR3 DNA reads TGCAGTGCTAGTGAAATTTCGAAGTTCGACAGGGAGACCCAGTACTTC. Protein: CSASEISKFDRETQYF.

This clonotype has only a few counts. The V and J genes are TRBV20-1 and TRBJ2-7; D is possibly TRBD1 (8 bases). There are 17 residues in the CDR3. Between the trimmed V and J ends, which lost 6 bases and 0 bases, there was a span of 24 bases. Germline V lookup: CDR1 DFQATT, CDR2 SNEGSKA (reference sequence). The chain's CDR3 is CSAPKKSGTGNSYEQYF. Here the CDR3 DNA reads TGCAGTGCCCCAAAGAAAAGCGGGACAGGCAACTCCTACGAGCAGTACTTC.

This rearrangement joins TRBV5-1 to TRBJ2-2; D ambiguous. The CDR3 contains 15 residues. V lost 3 bases to trimming and J lost 2 bases, with 11 bases between them. Germline V gene data show CDR1 as SGHRS and CDR2 as YFSETQ. The CDR3 here is CASSSSGLNTGELFF. CDR3 bases: TGCGCCAGCAGCTCGAGTGGGCTTAACACCGGGGAGCTGTTTTTT.

This clonotype was recorded many times. The CDR3 DNA reads TGCGCCAGCAGTGAGTCGAGTCTGAACGGCAATGAGCAGTTCTTC. Translated, it gives CASSESSLNGNEQFF. The chain uses TRBV10-2 and TRBJ2-1; D gene uncertain. Germline V gene lookup returns CDR1 WSHSY and CDR2 SAAADI. The CDR3 length is 15 residues. V gave up 0 bases and J gave up 6 bases, with 12 bases separating them.